Included here is one T cell receptor beta chain sequence, with context. Its target is unknown. This sample was included in a study of cytomegalovirus exposure and HLA in healthy donors. This CDR3 comprises 14 residues. Germline lookup yields CDR1 GTSNPN and CDR2 SVGIG (reference sequence). The trim removed 5 bases at V and 5 bases at J, leaving 9 bases unmatched. Study-wide findings and caveats: Reportedly, diagnosis of cytomegalovirus status by the classifier showed high specificity and sensitivity. Exclusion applied to some V segments, including TRBV6-2 and TRBV6-3, as they were indistinguishable. TCR beta V- and J-gene trimming was later associated with a missense DCLRE1C variant.

Researchers ran the PCR with 60 Vbeta and 13 Jbeta primers. Repertoires were generated with immunoSEQ multiplex PCR, while TCRdb's copy carries only in-frame clones and drops some. This table holds 150,000 to 200,000 clones, roughly four fifths found once. This chain links TRBV30 with TRBJ2-7, with TRBD1 identical over 10 bases. This clonotype was obtained from a young woman in good health and CMV-seronegative. The sample was PBMCs. CDR3: CAWPWGTGDHEQYF. In DNA, the CDR3 is TGTGCCTGGCCCTGGGGGACAGGGGACCACGAGCAGTACTTC.